This is a list of T cell receptor beta chains from one sample in a study of early T cells in non-severe SARS-CoV-2 infection. TCRdb passed the 5' RACE reads through MiXCR, listing each CDR3 protein once. The sample has roughly 52,000 distinct CDR3 sequences, 5.5% to 8% seen once. Sequenced here: whole blood, sampled at baseline. The source is an adult who was a healthcare worker with PCR-confirmed SARS-CoV-2 infection or an uninfected control (not recorded which). The CDR3 runs from the conserved cysteine through the conserved F or W. A D gene is named only where the DNA matches it firmly. Expanded clones are given a class, and other clones once, few, many or no size at all.

TGCAGTGCTAGAGTTCTAGCGGGGGGTATGGATGAGCAGTTCTTC	CSARVLAGGMDEQFF	TRBV20-1	TRBD2	TRBJ2-1	many
TGTGCCAGCAGTCAAAGCCGGCCAACCTACGAGCAGTACTTC	CASSQSRPTYEQYF	TRBV6-2/TRBV6-3	.	TRBJ2-7	.
TGTGCCAGCAGTTACGACAGGGGAAACGAGCAGTACTTC	CASSYDRGNEQYF	TRBV6-5	TRBD1	TRBJ2-7	.
TGTGCCAGCCGACTCGAAGACAGGGCAGAAAGTCAGCCCCAGCATTTT	CASRLEDRAESQPQHF	TRBV6-1	TRBD1	TRBJ1-5	many
TGTGCCAGCACCTCAGGTAGGGACTCCTACAATGAGCAGTTCTTC	CASTSGRDSYNEQFF	TRBV12-3/TRBV12-4	.	TRBJ2-1	many
TGCGCCAGCACCGAACTTCAGGGGACGTATGGCTACACCTTC	CASTELQGTYGYTF	TRBV5-1	.	TRBJ1-2	.
TGTGCCAGCTACGGGACAGGGGGCTACGAGCAGTACTTC	CASYGTGGYEQYF	TRBV18	TRBD1	TRBJ2-7	many
TGTGCCAGCAGCTTGCATGACGGCGGAGAGACCCAGTACTTC	CASSLHDGGETQYF	TRBV5-5	.	TRBJ2-5	few
TGTGCCAGCACCCGGGACAGGGCGGAGACCCAGTACTTC	CASTRDRAETQYF	TRBV3-1	TRBD1	TRBJ2-5	.
TGTGCCAGCAGGCTGCGCGGGGGCAGCTCCGATAATGAGCAGTTCTTC	CASRLRGGSSDNEQFF	TRBV6-6	.	TRBJ2-1	few
TGTGCCAGTAGTATTCGGGGAGGTCCGAACACCGGGGAGCTGTTTTTT	CASSIRGGPNTGELFF	TRBV19	.	TRBJ2-2	few
TGTGCCAGCAGTTACTTGAGCGAGATGGGCTACACCTTC	CASSYLSEMGYTF	TRBV6-2/TRBV6-3	.	TRBJ1-2	many
TGTGCCAGCAGATACGCCGGGACAGTTTATGGCTACACCTTC	CASRYAGTVYGYTF	TRBV6-5	TRBD1	TRBJ1-2	many
TGTGCCAGCAGCCCGGGTTATGGGCCCCGACAAACGCAGTATTTT	CASSPGYGPRQTQYF	TRBV14	.	TRBJ2-3	many
TGCAGCGTTGCAAGCCGGGACAGGCAGTACTTC	CSVASRDRQYF	TRBV29-1	TRBD1	TRBJ2-5	.
TGTGCCAGCAGTTTTCAGGGGGGCCTTGGCACCGGGGAGCTGTTTTTT	CASSFQGGLGTGELFF	TRBV12-3/TRBV12-4	.	TRBJ2-2	many
TGTGCCAGCAGTTCGGGGACTAGCATCGGGCAGTACTTC	CASSSGTSIGQYF	TRBV12-3/TRBV12-4	TRBD2	TRBJ2-7	.
TGTGCCAGTAGCGGACAGGGGACCTCCTACGAGCAGTACTTC	CASSGQGTSYEQYF	TRBV19	TRBD1	TRBJ2-7	many
TGTGCCAGCAGCTCCCGACCCCGATTCACTGGAGAGACCCAGTACTTC	CASSSRPRFTGETQYF	TRBV7-9	.	TRBJ2-5	few
TGCAGTGCTAGAGCCCGGGGGGGCAGTGCTCGGGAGCTGTTTTTT	CSARARGGSARELFF	TRBV20-1	TRBD2	TRBJ2-2	few
TGTGCCAGCAGCAACGGGAGGGCTGAAAAACTGTTTTTT	CASSNGRAEKLFF	TRBV9	.	TRBJ1-4	many
TGTGCCATCAGTGAAGCTGCGGGGGGGCCTAGCACAGATACGCAGTATTTT	CAISEAAGGPSTDTQYF	TRBV10-3	TRBD2	TRBJ2-3	.
TGTGCCAGCAGCCAGCGGGCGGATTCTAACTATGGCTACACCTTC	CASSQRADSNYGYTF	TRBV7-9	.	TRBJ1-2	few
TGTGCCAGCAGCCACCGGGACAGGGGACGTTGTTGCGAGCAGTACTTC	CASSHRDRGRCCEQYF	TRBV21-1	.	TRBJ2-7	many
TGCAGCGTTTTGCGGGGGTACAATGAGCAGTTCTTC	CSVLRGYNEQFF	TRBV29-1	TRBD2	TRBJ2-1	.
TGCAGCGTTGAAGATGGACAGGGGGGGTTCTTC	CSVEDGQGGFF	TRBV29-1	TRBD1	TRBJ2-1	few
TGCAGCGCCAGGGGATGGGGACCGTACAATGAGCAGTTCTTC	CSARGWGPYNEQFF	TRBV29-1	.	TRBJ2-1	few
TGTGCCAGCAGCTTAGGACGGACCACAGATACGCAGTATTTT	CASSLGRTTDTQYF	TRBV11-2	.	TRBJ2-3	many
TGTGCCAGCAAGGACGGAAGGCGGAACACTGAAGCTTTCTTT	CASKDGRRNTEAFF	TRBV6-2/TRBV6-3	.	TRBJ1-1	many
TGCGCCAGCAGCCAAGGAACCGGGACCACCTACTTGTACCAAGAGACCCAGTACTTC	CASSQGTGTTYLYQETQYF	TRBV4-1	.	TRBJ2-5	few
TGTGCCGGCGGCAGGAACTATGGCTACACCTTC	CAGGRNYGYTF	TRBV6-2/TRBV6-3	.	TRBJ1-2	few
TGTGCCTGGAGTGAGAAGGGATCCTATAATTCACCCCTCCACTTT	CAWSEKGSYNSPLHF	TRBV30	.	TRBJ1-6	many
TGTGCCAGCAGCCGAAGGACTAGCGGGAGCACAGATACGCAGTATTTT	CASSRRTSGSTDTQYF	TRBV11-2	TRBD2	TRBJ2-3	few
TGTGCCAGCAGCTTACAGCTCTATGGCTACACCTTC	CASSLQLYGYTF	TRBV7-2	.	TRBJ1-2	few
TGTGCCAGCCGGGGTGAAGGGATTGAGCAGTTCTTC	CASRGEGIEQFF	TRBV11-2	.	TRBJ2-1	many
TGTGCCAGCAGCGTAGAGGTAACCGATACGCAGTATTTT	CASSVEVTDTQYF	TRBV9	.	TRBJ2-3	many
TGCGCCAGCAGCGCCAAGGTGGTCTCTGGAAACACCATATATTTT	CASSAKVVSGNTIYF	TRBV5-1	.	TRBJ1-3	many
TGTGCCAGCAGCACGGGACTAGCGGCTAGCACAGATACGCAGTATTTT	CASSTGLAASTDTQYF	TRBV11-3	TRBD2	TRBJ2-3	many
TGTGCCAGCAGCCGGGTCGGGACAGGACGGGACGAGCAGTACTTC	CASSRVGTGRDEQYF	TRBV6-2/TRBV6-3	TRBD1	TRBJ2-7	many
TGTGCCAGCAGTTTGGGGAGGGCGGGACAGCTATACAATGAGCAGTTCTTC	CASSLGRAGQLYNEQFF	TRBV27	.	TRBJ2-1	.
TGTGCCATCAGCCATGGTGGGGGGACGGTGGAAAACATTCAGTACTTC	CAISHGGGTVENIQYF	TRBV10-3	.	TRBJ2-4	.
TGCAGTGCTAGAGAGACAACAGCGGCGGGGAACACCGGGGAGCTGTTTTTT	CSARETTAAGNTGELFF	TRBV20-1	.	TRBJ2-2	many
TGTGCCAGCAGCTTAGAAACGGTGGGGGAGCAGTTCTTC	CASSLETVGEQFF	TRBV7-2	.	TRBJ2-1	many
TGTGCCAGCAGCGCGTATCAGCCTTCCCAAGAGACCCAGTACTTC	CASSAYQPSQETQYF	TRBV7-9	.	TRBJ2-5	many